This T cell receptor beta chain is drawn from a study of breast tumors, draining lymph nodes, adjacent tissues. MiXCR, run by TCRdb on the multiplex PCR reads, gives a single entry per CDR3 protein. The sample lists approximately 130,000 distinct CDR3 sequences, about 22% occurring once. General study results and limits: Most tumor T cells seemingly derive from lymph node, then expand in tumor. Tumor repertoires ranked between lymph nodes and nontumor tissue in diversity, with V and J gene preferences.

The CDR3 length is 14 residues. Germline CDR1 is LGHNT and CDR2 is FRNRAP. Between the trimmed V and J ends, which lost 1 base and 2 bases, there was a span of 9 bases. This clonotype was observed many times. Its antigen remains unidentified. Axillary draining lymph nodes of breast cancer patients supplied the node samples. The chain uses TRBV12-5 and TRBJ2-7, with D perhaps matching TRBD1 (6 bases). The clonotype originates from a female donor with breast cancer. Some clones in this sample may be carry-over from other donors' samples. The sequenced sample consisted of axillary lymph node tissue. CDR3 coding DNA: TGTGCTAGTGGTTTGGGACAGGACCCCTACGAGCAGTACTTC. It encodes CASGLGQDPYEQYF.